This T cell receptor beta chain was sequenced in a study of neurological immune-mediated disorders. The V gene lost 5 bases and the J gene lost 0 bases, with 10 bases spanning the gap. This CDR3 has 14 amino acids. CDR1 and CDR2 from the germline V gene are SGHTA and FQGNSA. In its sample, this clonotype was seen many times. Unsorted libraries were derived from 2 million PBMCs stored at -80 C. cDNA synthesis was performed by 5'RACE with 10-nucleotide random UMIs. One entry per CDR3 protein, called by TCRdb with MiXCR from the 5' RACE reads. The data hold 25,000 to 35,000 distinct CDR3 sequences, with roughly 15% observed a single time.

The sequenced sample consisted of PBMCs. The rearrangement joins TRBV7-2 to TRBJ2-5; D possibly corresponds to TRBD2 (5 bases). This clonotype was obtained from a man between 65 and 79 years old in good health. The CDR3 region has the DNA TGTGCCAGCAGCCGACTACAGTACCAAGAGACCCAGTACTTC. Translated, it gives CASSRLQYQETQYF.